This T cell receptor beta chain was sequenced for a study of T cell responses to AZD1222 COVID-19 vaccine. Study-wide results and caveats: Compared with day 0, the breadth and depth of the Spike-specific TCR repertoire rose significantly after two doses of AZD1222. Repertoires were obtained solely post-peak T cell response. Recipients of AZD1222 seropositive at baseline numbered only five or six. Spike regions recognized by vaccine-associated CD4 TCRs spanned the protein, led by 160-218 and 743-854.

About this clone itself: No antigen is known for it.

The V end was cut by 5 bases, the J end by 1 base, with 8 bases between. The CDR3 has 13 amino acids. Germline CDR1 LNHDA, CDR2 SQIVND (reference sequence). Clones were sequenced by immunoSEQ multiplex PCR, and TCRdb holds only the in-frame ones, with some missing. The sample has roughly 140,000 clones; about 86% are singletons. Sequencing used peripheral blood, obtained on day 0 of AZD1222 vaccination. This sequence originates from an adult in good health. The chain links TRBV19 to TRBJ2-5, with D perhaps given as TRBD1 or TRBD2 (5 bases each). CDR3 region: CASSGTSQETQYF. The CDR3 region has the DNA TGTGCCAGTAGTGGGACCAGCCAAGAGACCCAGTACTTC.